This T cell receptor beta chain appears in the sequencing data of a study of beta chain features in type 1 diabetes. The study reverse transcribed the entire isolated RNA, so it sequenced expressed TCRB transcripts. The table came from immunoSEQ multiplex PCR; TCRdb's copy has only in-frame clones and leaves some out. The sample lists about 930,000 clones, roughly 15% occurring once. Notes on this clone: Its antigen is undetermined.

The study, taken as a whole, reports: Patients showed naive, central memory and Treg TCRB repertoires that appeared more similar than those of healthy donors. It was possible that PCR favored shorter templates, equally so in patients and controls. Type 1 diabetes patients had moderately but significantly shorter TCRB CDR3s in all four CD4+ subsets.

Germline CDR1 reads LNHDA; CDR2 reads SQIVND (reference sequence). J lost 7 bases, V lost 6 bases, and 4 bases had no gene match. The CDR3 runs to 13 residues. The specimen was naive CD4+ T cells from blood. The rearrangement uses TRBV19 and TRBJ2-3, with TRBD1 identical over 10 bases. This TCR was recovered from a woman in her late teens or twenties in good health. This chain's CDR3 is CASRDRGAHTQYF. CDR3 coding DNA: TGTGCCAGTAGGGACAGGGGGGCACATACGCAGTATTTT.